Listed here are 23 T cell receptor beta chains from one sample, sequenced in a study of cytomegalovirus exposure and HLA in healthy donors. PCR amplification relied on 60 Vbeta primers (plus 13 Jbeta primers). Produced via immunoSEQ multiplex PCR; TCRdb's table is partial and in-frame only. This repertoire shows more than 95,000 clones, approximately 11% found once; its top ten account for about a sixth. Sequenced input: PBMCs. These receptors were collected from a man aged 35 to 55 in good health and CMV-seropositive.

The chain employs TRBV18 and TRBJ2-2, with 10 nucleotides matching TRBD2. The CDR3 has 16 amino acids. Trimming removed 3 bases from V and 4 bases from J; junction bases left unmatched: 5. CDR1 is KGHSH and CDR2 is LQKENI in the germline V gene. The chain's CDR3 is CASSPRSGRGTGELFF. The CDR3 coding sequence is TGTGCCAGCTCACCGAGGAGCGGGAGGGGCACCGGGGAGCTGTTTTTT.

This chain uses TRBV7-2 with TRBJ2-3, with 7 bases identical to TRBD2. The germline CDR1 and CDR2 sequences are SGHTA and FQGNSA. The junction had 3 bases not matched to a gene; V was cut back by 3 bases and J by 0 bases. The CDR3 has 15 amino acids. The CDR3, as DNA: TGTGCCAGCAGCTTTAGCGGGTCTAGCACAGATACGCAGTATTTT. Protein: CASSFSGSSTDTQYF. The whole variable domain, remainder taken from reference TRBV7-2 and TRBJ2-3, is GAGVSQSPSNKVTEKGKDVELRCDPISGHTALYWYRQSLGQGLEFLIYFQGNSAPDKSGLPSDRFSAERTGGSVSTLTIQRTQQEDSAVYLCASSFSGSSTDTQYFGPGTRLTVL.

This clone occurred a few times. The chain couples TRBV5-6 to TRBJ2-3; tentative D call: TRBD2 (6 bases). In germline, CDR1 is SGHDT, CDR2 YYEEEE. The CDR3 loop spans 16 amino acids. Deletions cut 3 bases from V and 6 bases from J, with 20 bases between. Here the CDR3 reads CASSSPTGSRHDTQYF. DNA for the CDR3: TGTGCCAGCAGCTCTCCTACCGGGAGTAGGCATGATACGCAGTATTTT.

This chain uses TRBV5-1 with TRBJ2-7; 8 nucleotides match TRBD2. The CDR3 runs 20 residues. The V and J ends lost 2 bases and 1 base, in that order; junction bases with no gene match: 20. Germline V lookup: CDR1 SGHRS, CDR2 YFSETQ. The CDR3 DNA follows: TGCGCCAGCAGCTTCGGCTCAGCGGGAGTTCCTAATAGGGTATCCTACGAGCAGTACTTC. It specifies CASSFGSAGVPNRVSYEQYF.

This clone was counted a few times. The CDR3 DNA reads as TGTGCCAGCAGCCCGCCGGGACTAGCGGAGGTGGTGACCCAGTACTTC. Residues: CASSPPGLAEVVTQYF. The chain couples TRBV7-9 to TRBJ2-5, with 11 bases lining up with TRBD2. Germline CDR1 is SEHNR and CDR2 is FQNEAQ (reference sequence). The CDR3 runs to 16 residues. J lost 7 bases, V lost 5 bases, and 12 bases had no gene match.

This clone has only a few counts. The V and J genes are TRBV12-5 and TRBJ2-1; 8 bases align to TRBD2. V dropped 6 bases and J dropped 8; count of bases not matched to a gene: 15. CDR3 size: 16 residues. Germline values: CDR1 LGHNT, CDR2 FRNRAP. As DNA, the CDR3 is TGTGCTAGTGGGGAGGGACTAGTGGCCCCGAGGGATGAGCAGTTCTTC. Encoded protein: CASGEGLVAPRDEQFF.

The J gene is TRBJ2-2, the V gene TRBV4-1; D not certain. Per germline, CDR1 MGHRA and CDR2 YSYEKL. Trimming took 2 bases from V and 4 from J, leaving 5 bases between them. This CDR3 contains 13 residues. CDR3 in DNA: TGCGCCAGCAGCCAAACAACCACCGGGGAGCTGTTTTTT. Translated, it gives CASSQTTTGELFF.

In regard to this clone: Other DNA sequences in the same sample also yield this CDR3. The J gene is TRBJ2-7, the V gene TRBV28, with 11 bases lining up with TRBD2. The CDR3 spans 16 residues. Germline CDR1 and CDR2: MDHEN and SYDVKM. V lost 1 base, J lost 0 bases, and 2 bases stayed unmatched. CDR3 DNA: TGTGCCAGCAGTTTATCCGGGACTAGCGGCTCCTACGAGCAGTACTTC. The encoded protein is CASSLSGTSGSYEQYF.

In its sample, this clone was seen a few times. The genes are TRBV9 and TRBJ2-1; possibly TRBD2 for D (6 bases). V gave up 3 bases and J gave up 0 bases, with 16 bases separating them. The CDR3 extends over 17 amino acids. Germline V gene lookup returns CDR1 SGDLS and CDR2 YYNGEE. The CDR3 bases are TGTGCCAGCAGCGCGGGGGTTTCTCGAGGCTCCTACAATGAGCAGTTCTTC. Amino acids: CASSAGVSRGSYNEQFF.

The chain has TRBV23-1 and TRBJ1-2; D gene uncertain. TRBV23-1 is reported as an ORF; its role is uncertain. Trimming stripped 6 bases from V and 8 bases from J, with 16 bases between. CDR3 length: 13 amino acids. The CDR3 reads CASSLNRKRGYTF. As DNA, the CDR3 is TGCGCCAGCAGCCTCAACAGAAAACGAGGCTACACCTTC.

The chain joins TRBV14 to TRBJ2-1; D might be TRBD1 (7 bases). V shed 0 bases and J shed 6 bases, with 15 bases lying between them. Germline CDR1 is SGHDN and CDR2 is FVKESK. The CDR3 is made up of 16 amino acids. The DNA for the CDR3 is TGTGCCAGCAGCCAAGATTGGGGGGCAGGGGGCAATGAGCAGTTCTTC. This gives the protein CASSQDWGAGGNEQFF.

This clone was observed a handful of times. The rearrangement joins TRBV5-8 to TRBJ1-5; possibly TRBD1 for D (6 bases). There are 17 residues in the CDR3. Germline lookup yields CDR1 SGHTS and CDR2 YDEGEE. Trimming stripped 0 bases from V and 7 bases from J, with 20 bases between. The DNA of the CDR3 is TGTGCCAGCAGCTTGGCCTCGGACAGTAGGTTTTGGCAGCCCCAGCATTTT. The encoded protein is CASSLASDSRFWQPQHF.

In its sample, this clone was seen a few times. This chain joins TRBV5-1 and TRBJ1-1; no reliable D call. Germline V gene lookup returns CDR1 SGHRS and CDR2 YFSETQ. This CDR3 has 14 amino acids. Trimming took off 4 bases at V and 5 bases at J, with 15 bases between the two ends. CDR3 coding DNA: TGCGCCAGCAGCATTGCCCCGGGTGGGACTGAAGCTTTCTTT. This translates into CASSIAPGGTEAFF. The full variable domain, rest sourced from reference TRBV5-1 and TRBJ1-1, is KAGVTQTPRYLIKTRGQQVTLSCSPISGHRSVSWYQQTPGQGLQFLFEYFSETQRNKGNFPGRFSGRQFSNSRSEMNVSTLELGDSALYLCASSIAPGGTEAFFGQGTRLTVV.

This clone was seen a handful of times. The CDR3 bases are TGCGCCAGCAGCCAGACGGGGGAGGGGCGGGAGACCCAGTACTTC. It encodes CASSQTGEGRETQYF. The chain employs TRBV5-1 and TRBJ2-5; TRBD2 agrees at 7 bases. CDR1 is SGHRS and CDR2 is YFSETQ in the germline V gene. This CDR3 has 15 residues. With 4 bases clipped from V and 5 bases from J, the junction kept 11 bases outside the gene matches.

This clone has just a few counts. The CDR3 DNA is TGCGCCAGCAGTGAGTCGGCAGGGGGCCCGGAAAATGAGCAGTTCTTC. Residues: CASSESAGGPENEQFF. V usage is TRBV10-1 and J usage is TRBJ2-1, with 8 bases lining up with TRBD1. V was pared by 0 bases and J by 7 bases, with 8 bases of the junction left unmatched. Germline V gene sequence: CDR1 WNHNN, CDR2 SYGVQD (reference sequence). CDR3 length equals 16 residues.

The chain joins TRBV5-1 to TRBJ2-5, with 7 bases that match TRBD1. Germline values: CDR1 SGHRS, CDR2 YFSETQ. V shed 3 bases, J shed 2 bases, and the junction held 4 bases outside the gene matches. This CDR3 has 14 residues. CDR3 residues: CASSWTGGQETQYF. CDR3 DNA: TGCGCCAGCAGCTGGACAGGCGGGCAAGAGACCCAGTACTTC.

V usage is TRBV7-6 and J usage is TRBJ2-1; D perhaps matches TRBD1 (6 bases). Trimming took 0 bases from V and 6 from J, leaving 6 bases between them. Germline V gene lookup returns CDR1 SGHVS and CDR2 FNYEAQ. The CDR3 is 13 amino acids. CDR3 residues: CASSLAQGNEQFF. The CDR3 region has the DNA TGTGCCAGCAGCTTAGCACAGGGCAATGAGCAGTTCTTC. Combining the CDR3 with reference TRBV7-6 and TRBJ2-1 gives the whole variable domain GAGVSQSPRYKVTKRGQDVALRCDPISGHVSLYWYRQALGQGPEFLTYFNYEAQQDKSGLPNDRFSAERPEGSISTLTIQRTEQRDSAMYRCASSLAQGNEQFFGPGTRLTVL.

This chain uses TRBV5-1 with TRBJ2-5; maybe TRBD2 (6 bases). Looked up from germline, CDR1 is SGHRS and CDR2 is YFSETQ. This CDR3 region has 18 residues. Trimming shortened V by 2 bases and J by 0 bases, and 20 bases separated the two germline ends. The CDR3: CASSLPPTSTLYQETQYF. The CDR3 DNA follows: TGCGCCAGCAGCTTACCACCAACTAGCACCCTATACCAAGAGACCCAGTACTTC.

The J gene is TRBJ2-7, the V gene TRBV6-6, with TRBD2 identical over 9 bases. Germline-derived CDR1 and CDR2 are MNHNY and SVGAGI (reference sequence). The ends lost 5 bases at V and 6 bases at J; junction bases unmatched: 14. The CDR3 extends over 16 amino acids. The CDR3 DNA sequence: TGTGCCAGCAGTGCCGGGTTTAGCGGGAGTTTCGGCGAGCAGTACTTC. Residues: CASSAGFSGSFGEQYF.

V usage is TRBV7-6 and J usage is TRBJ2-7; 11 bases map to TRBD2. The germline CDR1 and CDR2 sequences are SGHVS and FNYEAQ. The CDR3 consists of 15 residues. With V trimmed by 5 bases and J by 4 bases, 7 bases remained unmatched. CDR3 sequence: CASSPETSGIYEQYF. CDR3 DNA sequence: TGTGCCAGCAGCCCTGAGACTAGCGGGATTTACGAGCAGTACTTC. Looking up the rest from reference TRBV7-6 and TRBJ2-7 gives the full variable domain: GAGVSQSPRYKVTKRGQDVALRCDPISGHVSLYWYRQALGQGPEFLTYFNYEAQQDKSGLPNDRFSAERPEGSISTLTIQRTEQRDSAMYRCASSPETSGIYEQYFGPGTRLTVT.

The CDR3 loop is CASSWGTSYNEQFF. DNA of the CDR3: TGCGCCAGCAGCTGGGGGACATCTTACAATGAGCAGTTCTTC. This chain connects TRBV5-1 to TRBJ2-1; D may be TRBD1 (6 bases). This CDR3 spans 14 amino acids. V was pared by 3 bases and J by 4 bases, with 11 bases between. CDR1 and CDR2 (germline): SGHRS, YFSETQ.

V gene TRBV5-6 combines with J gene TRBJ2-1, with TRBD2 identical over 9 bases. Per germline, CDR1 SGHDT and CDR2 YYEEEE. The CDR3 length is 16 residues. The ends lost 4 bases at V and 0 bases at J; junction bases unmatched: 5. This CDR3 reads CASSPGTSFSYNEQFF. The CDR3, as DNA: TGTGCCAGCAGCCCCGGGACTAGCTTCTCCTACAATGAGCAGTTCTTC.

In this sample, this clone turned up a few times. The chain links TRBV11-2 to TRBJ1-1; the D gene is possibly TRBD1 (5 bases). V was trimmed by 1 base and J by 7 bases, leaving 7 bases between them. CDR1 and CDR2 (germline): SGHAT, FQNNGV. This CDR3 has 12 residues. CDR3 amino acids: CASSLADSEAFF. The CDR3 nucleotides read TGTGCCAGCAGCTTAGCTGACAGTGAAGCTTTCTTT.